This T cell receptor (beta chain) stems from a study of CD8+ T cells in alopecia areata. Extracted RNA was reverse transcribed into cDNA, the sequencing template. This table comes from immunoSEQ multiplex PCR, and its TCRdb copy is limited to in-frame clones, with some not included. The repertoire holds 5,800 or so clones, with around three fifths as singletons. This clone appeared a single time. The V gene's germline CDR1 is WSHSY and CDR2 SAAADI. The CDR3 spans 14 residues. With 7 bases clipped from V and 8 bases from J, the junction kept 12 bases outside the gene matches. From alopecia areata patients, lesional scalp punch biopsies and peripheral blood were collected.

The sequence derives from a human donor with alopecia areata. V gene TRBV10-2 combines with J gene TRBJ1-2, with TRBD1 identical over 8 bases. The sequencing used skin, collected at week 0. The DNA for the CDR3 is TGCGCCAGCACCTCATCAGGGGGCCGATGGGGCTACACCTTC. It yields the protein CASTSSGGRWGYTF.